This T cell receptor beta chain was captured by sequencing in a study of cytotoxic CD8 clonotypes in ibrutinib-treated CLL. Study-level background: Under twelve relapsed/refractory, some 16 treatment-naive; under 18 IGHV unmutated.

The protocol was immunoSEQ multiplex PCR, while the TCRdb copy is restricted to in-frame clones and leaves out a portion. The data show fewer than 100,000 clones, about 86% seen once. Germline loops: CDR1 GTSNPN, CDR2 SVGIG (reference sequence). The CDR3 is 13 residues long. V was shortened by 0 bases and J by 4 bases, with 7 bases between the two germline ends. The TCR originated in a human donor with chronic lymphocytic leukemia. The specimen comprised PBMCs, sampled before ibrutinib treatment. This sequence joins TRBV30 and TRBJ2-1; D remains ambiguous. CDR3 DNA: TGTGCCTGGAGTGTACTCCCTTACAATGAGCAGTTCTTC. It encodes CAWSVLPYNEQFF.